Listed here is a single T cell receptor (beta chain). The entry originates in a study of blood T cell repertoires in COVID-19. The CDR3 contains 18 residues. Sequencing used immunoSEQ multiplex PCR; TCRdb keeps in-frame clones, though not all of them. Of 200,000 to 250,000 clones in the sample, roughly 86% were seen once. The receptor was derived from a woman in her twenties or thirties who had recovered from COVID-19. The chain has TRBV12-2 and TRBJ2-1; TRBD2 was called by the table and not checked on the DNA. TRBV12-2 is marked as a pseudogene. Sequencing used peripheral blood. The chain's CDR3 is CASRLFPGGSGAYNEQFF. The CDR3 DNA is TGTGCAAGTCGCTTATTCCCCGGGGGTTCTGGGGCCTACAATGAGCAGTTCTTC.